Following are 8 T cell receptor beta chains from one sample sequenced in a study of CD8 T cells in Susac syndrome. A quantity of roughly 0.5 to 1 ug RNA underwent reverse transcription using random hexamers. TCRdb called the immunoSEQ multiplex PCR reads again in MiXCR, with one record for every CDR3 protein. The table lists around 120,000 distinct CDR3 sequences, 94% of them singletons, with less than 0.15% in the top ten. The specimen was CD4+ T cells from PBMCs. These receptors originate from a human donor with multiple sclerosis.

The chain recombines TRBV12-3 or TRBV12-4 with TRBJ2-6; tentatively, D is TRBD2 (7 bases). The CDR3 loop spans 15 amino acids. Trimming took off 6 bases at V and 4 bases at J, with 13 bases between the two ends. In DNA form, the CDR3 reads TGTGCCAGCAGGGACCGGGGGGCCGGGGCCAACGTCCTGACTTTC. Translating it yields CASRDRGAGANVLTF.

This sequence joins TRBV6-5 and TRBJ1-1; TRBD1 aligns across 7 bases. Germline V gene lookup returns CDR1 MNHEY and CDR2 SVGAGI. J gave up 0 bases and V 0 bases, and 1 base lay outside the gene matches. The CDR3 is made up of 15 amino acids. CDR3 DNA sequence: TGTGCCAGCAGTTACTCAGGGGGCATGAACACTGAAGCTTTCTTT. Protein product: CASSYSGGMNTEAFF.

V gene TRBV5-6 combines with J gene TRBJ2-4, with D perhaps matching TRBD1 (5 bases). The CDR3 has 16 amino acids. Trimming took off 7 bases at V and 5 bases at J, with 22 bases between the two ends. CDR1 is SGHDT, CDR2 YYEEEE, per germline. CDR3 loop: CASGSGALGRQNIQYF. Written as DNA, the CDR3 is TGTGCCAGCGGCAGTGGGGCCTTAGGACGGCAAAACATTCAGTACTTC.

The genes are TRBV3-1 and TRBJ2-5; 8 nucleotides align to TRBD2. V shed 1 base, J shed 5 bases, and the junction held 6 bases outside the gene matches. CDR3 length: 15 residues. The V gene's germline CDR1 is LGHDT and CDR2 YNNKEL (reference sequence). CDR3 in DNA: TGTGCCAGCAGCCAAGGTTTAGCGGGGAAGGAGACCCAGTACTTC. Protein: CASSQGLAGKETQYF.

CDR3 bases: TGTGCCACCCTTAAGGGGGCCGAAGAGACCCAGTACTTC. Protein product: CATLKGAEETQYF. The gene calls are TRBV12-3 or TRBV12-4 and TRBJ2-5, with 7 bases matching TRBD1. This CDR3 is 13 amino acids long. The V segment lost 10 bases and the J segment 3 bases; nucleotides outside the gene matches: 8.

This clonotype appeared a single time. V is TRBV12-3 or TRBV12-4 and J is TRBJ1-2, with TRBD1 as a possible D gene (6 bases). Trimming shortened V by 5 bases and J by 8 bases, and 15 bases separated the two germline ends. This CDR3 region has 13 residues. This chain's CDR3 is CASSEQQGGGYTF. As DNA, the CDR3 is TGTGCCAGCAGTGAACAACAGGGTGGAGGCTACACCTTC.

The genes are TRBV3-1 and TRBJ1-1; TRBD1 matches at 10 bases. V shed 0 bases and J 0 bases; nucleotides not matched to a gene: 4. The CDR3 covers 17 residues. CDR1 is LGHDT and CDR2 is YNNKEL in the germline V gene (reference sequence). The CDR3 nucleotides are TGTGCCAGCAGCCAAGAACGAGGGACAGGGGTGAACACTGAAGCTTTCTTT. Translation: CASSQERGTGVNTEAFF.

The V and J genes are TRBV7-9 and TRBJ2-7, with D uncertain. Germline CDR1 and CDR2: SEHNR and FQNEAQ (reference sequence). This CDR3 comprises 12 residues. V was cut by 4 bases and J by 2 bases, with 6 bases left in between. CDR3: CASSSDAYEQYF. CDR3 nucleotides: TGTGCCAGCAGCTCGGACGCCTACGAGCAGTACTTC.